This T cell receptor (beta chain) was identified in a study of OX40 agonist ivuxolimab in advanced cancers. In the study overall: Ivuxolimab, an agonist antibody against OX40 (CD134), was given to patients. Treatment received earlier with anti-PD-1, anti-PD-L1 or anti-CTLA-4 agents was allowed, and more than 35% had some.

TCRdb's copy holds only in-frame clones and misses some; the assay was immunoSEQ multiplex PCR. Of about 64,000 clones in the sample, approximately 78% are singletons; the top ten hold approximately 5%. This CDR3 region has 14 residues. Germline CDR1 SGHNT, CDR2 YENEEA. V was trimmed by 3 bases and J by 8 bases, leaving 16 bases between them. The receptor was derived from an adult with an advanced solid tumor such as melanoma, head and neck, liver or kidney cancer. The gene calls are TRBV11-3 and TRBJ1-2; D gene unclear. The specimen was CD4+ or CD8+ T cells sorted from blood, collected in a trial of the OX40 agonist ivuxolimab. The CDR3 DNA reads TGTGCCAGCAGCTTCTCCACGGCGGTTGGAGGCTACACCTTC. This codes for CASSFSTAVGGYTF.